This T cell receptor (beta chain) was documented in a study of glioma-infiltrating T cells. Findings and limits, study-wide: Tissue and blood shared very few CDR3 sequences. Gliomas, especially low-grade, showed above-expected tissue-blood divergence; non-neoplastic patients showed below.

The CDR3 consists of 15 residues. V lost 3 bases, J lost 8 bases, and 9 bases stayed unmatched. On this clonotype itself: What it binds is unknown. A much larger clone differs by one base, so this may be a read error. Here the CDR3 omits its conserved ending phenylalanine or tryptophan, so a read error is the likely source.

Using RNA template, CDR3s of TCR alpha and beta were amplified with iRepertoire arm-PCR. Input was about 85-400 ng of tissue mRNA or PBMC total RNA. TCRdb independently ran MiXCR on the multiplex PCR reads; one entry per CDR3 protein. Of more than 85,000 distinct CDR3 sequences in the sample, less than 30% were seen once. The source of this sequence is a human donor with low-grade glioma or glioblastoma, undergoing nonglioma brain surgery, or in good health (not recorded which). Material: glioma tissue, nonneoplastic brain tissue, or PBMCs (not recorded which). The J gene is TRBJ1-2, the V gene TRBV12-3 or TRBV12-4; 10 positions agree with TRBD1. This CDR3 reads CASSFLPGTGEGYTL. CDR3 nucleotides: TGTGCCAGCAGTTTCCTTCCCGGGACAGGGGAAGGCTACACCCTC.